This TCR beta chain was retrieved from a study of regulatory T cells in long-lasting Graves disease. The wider study: Persistent Graves' disease meant over 5 years of antithyroid drugs with positive TSH receptor antibodies.

The CDR3 has 15 residues. CDR1 is SGDLS and CDR2 is YYNGEE in the germline V gene. The germline V and J ends were trimmed by 3 bases and 1 base, with 14 bases remaining between them. This clonotype appeared many times. Its antigen is still unknown. Regarding the study as a whole: It was possible that the small sample size reduced accuracy. TCR diversity was lower in persistent Graves' patients than in newly diagnosed ones.

CDR3-region Arm-PCR and iRepertoire HTBI primers produced the TCR beta libraries. TCRdb reanalysed the multiplex PCR reads using MiXCR and keeps one entry per CDR3 protein. Among some 370,000 distinct CDR3 sequences listed, approximately 25% were seen once. Time point specified: persistent/refractory GD, antithyroid drugs over 5 years with positive TRAb. The TCR library used RNA extracted from PBMCs. Patients met American Thyroid Association criteria for Graves' disease. This clonotype originated in a woman between 40 and 50 years old with Graves disease. The J gene is TRBJ2-7, the V gene TRBV9, with D perhaps matching TRBD2 (5 bases). The sample in question was peripheral blood mononuclear cells (PBMCs), obtained when the disease was refractory, from a patient treated with antithyroid drugs. CDR3 DNA sequence: TGTGCCAGCAGCGAAAGTTTGGACTGGTCCTACGAGCAGTACTTC. Protein sequence: CASSESLDWSYEQYF.